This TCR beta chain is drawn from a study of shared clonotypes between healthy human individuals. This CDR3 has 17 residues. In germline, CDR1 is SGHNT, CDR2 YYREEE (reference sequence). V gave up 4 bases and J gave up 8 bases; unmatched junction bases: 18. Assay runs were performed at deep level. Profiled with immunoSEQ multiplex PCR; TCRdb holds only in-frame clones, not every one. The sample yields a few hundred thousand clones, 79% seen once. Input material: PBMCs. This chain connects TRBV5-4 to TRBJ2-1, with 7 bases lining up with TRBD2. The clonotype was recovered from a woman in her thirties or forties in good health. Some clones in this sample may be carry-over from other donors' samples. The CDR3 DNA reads TGTGCCAGCAGCCTACTTTTAACGGGAGGAAGTATAGATGAGCAGTTCTTC. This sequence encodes CASSLLLTGGSIDEQFF.